What follows describes a single TCR beta chain. Antigen: not known. This entry comes from a study of Ad26.COV2.S vaccination and SARS-CoV-2 variants. Study-wide findings and caveats: Substantial breadth was reportedly displayed by spike-specific CD8+ and CD4+ T cell responses after vaccination. People who got the vaccine or the placebo had similar non-spike TCR breadth.

Treatment noted: around 19 received Ad26.COV2.S at low or high dose, single or two shots; about 5 received placebo; per-sample allocation not given. Specimens were obtained on day 63 following the first vaccine or placebo injection. The sample came from a Boston adult aged 18-55 years. The assay was immunoSEQ multiplex PCR, and TCRdb's table has in-frame clones only and misses some. The table lists 320,000 or so clones, 85% to 90% of them singletons, with about 5.4% in the top ten. The germline gives CDR1 SNHLY, CDR2 FYNNEI. This CDR3 spans 13 amino acids. The V and J ends lost 7 bases and 0 bases respectively, with 9 bases between them.

The sequence came from a person aged 18-65 years who received the Ad26.COV2.S COVID-19 vaccine or a placebo. The sequencing used peripheral blood, collected in a trial of Ad26.COV2.S vaccine versus placebo. The V gene is TRBV2, the J gene TRBJ1-1; D remains ambiguous. This CDR3 reads CASKAGVNTEAFF. In DNA, the CDR3 is TGTGCCAGCAAGGCGGGTGTGAACACTGAAGCTTTCTTT.